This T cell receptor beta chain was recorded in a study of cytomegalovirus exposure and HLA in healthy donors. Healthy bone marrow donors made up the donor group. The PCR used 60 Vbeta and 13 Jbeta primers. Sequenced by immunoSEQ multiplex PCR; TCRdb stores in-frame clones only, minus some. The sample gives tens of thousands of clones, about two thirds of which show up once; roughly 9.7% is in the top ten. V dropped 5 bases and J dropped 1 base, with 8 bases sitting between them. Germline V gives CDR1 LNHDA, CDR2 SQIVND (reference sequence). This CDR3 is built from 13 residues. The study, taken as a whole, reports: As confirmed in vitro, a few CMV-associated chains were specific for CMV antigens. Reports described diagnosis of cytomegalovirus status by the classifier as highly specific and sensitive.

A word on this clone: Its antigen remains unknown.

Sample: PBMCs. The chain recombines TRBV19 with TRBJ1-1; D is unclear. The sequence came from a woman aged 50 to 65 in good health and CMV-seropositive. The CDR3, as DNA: TGTGCCAGTAGTCGTGCGGGGAACACTGAAGCTTTCTTT. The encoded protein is CASSRAGNTEAFF.